One sample yielded the 2 T cell receptor beta chains listed below, sequenced in a study of beta chain features in type 1 diabetes. The investigators reverse transcribed all of the isolated RNA, so they sequenced expressed TCRB transcripts. TCRdb keeps only in-frame clones here, not all; method: immunoSEQ multiplex PCR. The sample gives some 400,000 clones, roughly 15% of which show up once; under 0.02% is in the top ten. Sequenced: naive CD4+ T cells from blood. These receptors came from a woman between 18 and 29 years old in good health.

V gene TRBV5-1 combines with J gene TRBJ2-7; TRBD2 matches 8 bases. The CDR3 extends over 15 amino acids. Looked up from germline, CDR1 is SGHRS and CDR2 is YFSETQ. V dropped 0 bases and J dropped 3; count of bases not matched to a gene: 5. The CDR3 reads CASSLVSGELYEQYF. The CDR3 nucleotides read TGCGCCAGCAGCTTGGTTAGCGGGGAGCTCTACGAGCAGTACTTC.

This clone was detected only a few times. The chain uses TRBV28 and TRBJ2-1, with D unresolved. Between the trimmed V and J ends, which lost 7 bases and 3 bases, there was a span of 13 bases. The germline gives CDR1 MDHEN, CDR2 SYDVKM. The CDR3 totals 14 residues. The CDR3 DNA reads as TGTGCCAGCACCCGGTCCCTGAACTACAATGAGCAGTTCTTC. It yields the protein CASTRSLNYNEQFF.